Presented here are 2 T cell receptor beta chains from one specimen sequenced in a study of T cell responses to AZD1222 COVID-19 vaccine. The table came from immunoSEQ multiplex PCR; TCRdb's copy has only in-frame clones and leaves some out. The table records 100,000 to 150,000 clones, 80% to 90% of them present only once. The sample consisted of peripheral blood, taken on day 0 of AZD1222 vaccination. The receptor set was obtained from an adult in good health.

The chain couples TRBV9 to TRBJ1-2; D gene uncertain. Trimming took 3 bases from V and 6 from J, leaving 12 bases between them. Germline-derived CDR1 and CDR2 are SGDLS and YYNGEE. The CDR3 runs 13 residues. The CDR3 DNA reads TGTGCCAGCAGCGACGACATGAGACATGGCTACACCTTC. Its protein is CASSDDMRHGYTF. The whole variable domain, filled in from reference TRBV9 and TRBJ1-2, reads DSGVTQTPKHLITATGQRVTLRCSPRSGDLSVYWYQQSLDQGLQFLIQYYNGEERAKGNILERFSAQQFPDLHSELNLSSLELGDSALYFCASSDDMRHGYTFGSGTRLTVV.

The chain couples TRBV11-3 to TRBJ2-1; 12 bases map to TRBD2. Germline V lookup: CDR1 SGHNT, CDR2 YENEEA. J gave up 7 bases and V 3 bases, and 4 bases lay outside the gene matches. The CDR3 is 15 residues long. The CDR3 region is CASSFSSGRGNEQFF. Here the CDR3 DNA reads TGTGCCAGCAGCTTTTCTAGCGGGAGGGGGAATGAGCAGTTCTTC.